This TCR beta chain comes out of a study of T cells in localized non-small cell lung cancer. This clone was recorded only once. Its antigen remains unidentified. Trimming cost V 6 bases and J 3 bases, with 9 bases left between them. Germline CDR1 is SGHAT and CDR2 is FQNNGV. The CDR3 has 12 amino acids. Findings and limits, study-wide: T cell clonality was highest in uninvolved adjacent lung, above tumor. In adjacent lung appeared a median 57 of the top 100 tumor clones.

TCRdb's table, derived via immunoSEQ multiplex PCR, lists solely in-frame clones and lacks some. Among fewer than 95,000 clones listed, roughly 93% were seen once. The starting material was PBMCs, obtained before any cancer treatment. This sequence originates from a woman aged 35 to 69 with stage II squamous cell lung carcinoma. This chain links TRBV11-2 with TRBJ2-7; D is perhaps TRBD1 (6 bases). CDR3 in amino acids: CASRTGIYEQYF. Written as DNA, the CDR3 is TGTGCCAGCAGAACAGGGATCTACGAGCAGTACTTC.